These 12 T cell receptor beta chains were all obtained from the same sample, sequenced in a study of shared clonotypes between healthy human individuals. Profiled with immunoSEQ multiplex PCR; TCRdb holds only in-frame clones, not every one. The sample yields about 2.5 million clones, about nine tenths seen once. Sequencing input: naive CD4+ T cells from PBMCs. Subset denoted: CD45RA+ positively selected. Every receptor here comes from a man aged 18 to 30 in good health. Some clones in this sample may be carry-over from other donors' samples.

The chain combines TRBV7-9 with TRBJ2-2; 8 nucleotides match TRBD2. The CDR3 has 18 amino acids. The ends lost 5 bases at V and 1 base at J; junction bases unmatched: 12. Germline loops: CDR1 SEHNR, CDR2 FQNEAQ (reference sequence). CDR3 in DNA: TGTGCCAGCAGCCCCGCTTTGGGGAGCGGGGGGAACACCGGGGAGCTGTTTTTT. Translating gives CASSPALGSGGNTGELFF.

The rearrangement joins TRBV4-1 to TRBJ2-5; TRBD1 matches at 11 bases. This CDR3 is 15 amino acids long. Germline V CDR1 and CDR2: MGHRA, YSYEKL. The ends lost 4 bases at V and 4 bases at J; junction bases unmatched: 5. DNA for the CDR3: TGCGCCAGCAGCCGTTGGACAGGGGGCAGAGAGACCCAGTACTTC. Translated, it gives CASSRWTGGRETQYF.

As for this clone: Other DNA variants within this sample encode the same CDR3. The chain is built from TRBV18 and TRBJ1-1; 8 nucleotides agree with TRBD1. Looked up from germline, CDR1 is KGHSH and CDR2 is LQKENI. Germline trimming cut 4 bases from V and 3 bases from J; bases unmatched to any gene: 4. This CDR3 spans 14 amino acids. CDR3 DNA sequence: TGTGCCAGCTCACTAAACAGGGGGGACACTGAAGCTTTCTTT. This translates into CASSLNRGDTEAFF.

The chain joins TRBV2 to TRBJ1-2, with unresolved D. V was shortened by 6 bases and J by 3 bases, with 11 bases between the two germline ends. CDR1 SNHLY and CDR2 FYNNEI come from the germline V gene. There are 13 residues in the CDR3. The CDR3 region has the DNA TGTGCCAGCAGGGACGACGGGGACTATGGCTACACCTTC. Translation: CASRDDGDYGYTF.

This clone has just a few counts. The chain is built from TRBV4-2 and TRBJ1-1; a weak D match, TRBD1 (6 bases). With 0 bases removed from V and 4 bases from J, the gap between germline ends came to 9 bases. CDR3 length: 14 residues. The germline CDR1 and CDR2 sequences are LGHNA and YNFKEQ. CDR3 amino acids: CASSQEGAVTEAFF. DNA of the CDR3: TGTGCCAGCAGCCAAGAGGGGGCGGTCACTGAAGCTTTCTTT.

This chain's CDR3 is CSVRPAQETQYF. In DNA form, the CDR3 reads TGCAGCGTTAGGCCAGCACAAGAGACCCAGTACTTC. The rearrangement uses TRBV29-1 and TRBJ2-5; D is unresolved. V gave up 5 bases and J gave up 2 bases, with 9 bases separating them. The CDR3 is 12 residues long. Germline assignment: CDR1 SQVTM and CDR2 ANQGSEA.

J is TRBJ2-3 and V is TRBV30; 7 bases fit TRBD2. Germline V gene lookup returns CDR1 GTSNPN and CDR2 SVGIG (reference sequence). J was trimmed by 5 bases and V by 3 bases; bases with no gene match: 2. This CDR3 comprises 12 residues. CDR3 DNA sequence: TGTGCCTGGAGCGGGAGGAGAGATACGCAGTATTTT. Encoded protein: CAWSGRRDTQYF.

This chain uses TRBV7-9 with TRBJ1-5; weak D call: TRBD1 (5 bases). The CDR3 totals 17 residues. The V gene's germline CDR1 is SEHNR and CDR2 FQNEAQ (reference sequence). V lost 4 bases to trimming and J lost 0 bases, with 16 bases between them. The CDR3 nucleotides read TGTGCCAGCAGCTCCGGAGGGGCGGGTACTAGCAATCAGCCCCAGCATTTT. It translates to CASSSGGAGTSNQPQHF. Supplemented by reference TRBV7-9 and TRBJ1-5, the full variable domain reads DTGVSQNPRHKITKRGQNVTFRCDPISEHNRLYWYRQTLGQGPEFLTYFQNEAQLEKSRLLSDRFSAERPKGSFSTLEIQRTEQGDSAMYLCASSSGGAGTSNQPQHFGDGTRLSIL.

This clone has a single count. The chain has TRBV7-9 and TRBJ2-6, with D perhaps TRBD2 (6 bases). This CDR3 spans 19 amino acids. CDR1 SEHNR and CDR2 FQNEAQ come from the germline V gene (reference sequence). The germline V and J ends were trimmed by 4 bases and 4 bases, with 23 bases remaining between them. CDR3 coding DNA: TGTGCCAGCAGCTCAAGCTTAATCTCCCGGGGGACCGGGGCCAACGTCCTGACTTTC. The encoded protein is CASSSSLISRGTGANVLTF.

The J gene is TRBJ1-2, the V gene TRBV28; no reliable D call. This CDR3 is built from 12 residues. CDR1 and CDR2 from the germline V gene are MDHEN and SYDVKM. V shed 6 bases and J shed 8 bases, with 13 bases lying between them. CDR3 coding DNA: TGTGCCAGCAGCCCCGGACGCTCGGGCTACACCTTC. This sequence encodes CASSPGRSGYTF.

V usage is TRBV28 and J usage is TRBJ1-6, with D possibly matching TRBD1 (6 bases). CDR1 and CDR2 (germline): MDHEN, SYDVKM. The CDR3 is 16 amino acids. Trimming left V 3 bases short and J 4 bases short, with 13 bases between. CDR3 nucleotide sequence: TGTGCCAGCAGTTTCCCACTCGACAGGTATAATTCACCCCTCCACTTT. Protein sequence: CASSFPLDRYNSPLHF.

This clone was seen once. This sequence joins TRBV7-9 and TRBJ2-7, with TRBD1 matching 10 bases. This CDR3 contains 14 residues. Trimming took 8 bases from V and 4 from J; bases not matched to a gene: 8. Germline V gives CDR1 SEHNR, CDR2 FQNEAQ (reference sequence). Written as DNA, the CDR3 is TGTGCCAGCCACTCGATGGACAGGGGGTACGAGCAGTACTTC. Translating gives CASHSMDRGYEQYF. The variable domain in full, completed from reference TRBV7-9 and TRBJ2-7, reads DTGVSQNPRHKITKRGQNVTFRCDPISEHNRLYWYRQTLGQGPEFLTYFQNEAQLEKSRLLSDRFSAERPKGSFSTLEIQRTEQGDSAMYLCASHSMDRGYEQYFGPGTRLTVT.